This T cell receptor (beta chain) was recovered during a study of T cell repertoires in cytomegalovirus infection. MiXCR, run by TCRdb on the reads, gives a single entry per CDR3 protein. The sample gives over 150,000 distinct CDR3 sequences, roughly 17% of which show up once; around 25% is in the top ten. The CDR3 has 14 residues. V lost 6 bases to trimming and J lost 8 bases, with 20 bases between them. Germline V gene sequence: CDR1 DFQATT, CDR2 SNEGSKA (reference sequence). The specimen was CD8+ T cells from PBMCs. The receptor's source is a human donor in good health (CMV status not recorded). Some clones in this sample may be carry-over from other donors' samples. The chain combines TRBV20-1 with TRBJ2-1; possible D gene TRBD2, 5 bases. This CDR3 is CSAPWSYLGDEQFF. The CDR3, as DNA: TGCAGTGCACCCTGGTCCTACCTCGGGGATGAGCAGTTCTTC.